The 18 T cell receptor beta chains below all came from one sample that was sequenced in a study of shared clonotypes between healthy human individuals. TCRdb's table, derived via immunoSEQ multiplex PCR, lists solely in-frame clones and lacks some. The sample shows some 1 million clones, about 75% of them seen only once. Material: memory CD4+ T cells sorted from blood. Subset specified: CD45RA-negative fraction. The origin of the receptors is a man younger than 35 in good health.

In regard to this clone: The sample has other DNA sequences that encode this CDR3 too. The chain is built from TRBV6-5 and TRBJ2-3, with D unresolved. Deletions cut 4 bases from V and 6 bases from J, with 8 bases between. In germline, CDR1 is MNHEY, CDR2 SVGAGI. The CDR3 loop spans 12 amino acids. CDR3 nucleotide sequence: TGTGCCAGCAGTTCCGAAGGGGATACGCAGTATTTT. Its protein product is CASSSEGDTQYF.

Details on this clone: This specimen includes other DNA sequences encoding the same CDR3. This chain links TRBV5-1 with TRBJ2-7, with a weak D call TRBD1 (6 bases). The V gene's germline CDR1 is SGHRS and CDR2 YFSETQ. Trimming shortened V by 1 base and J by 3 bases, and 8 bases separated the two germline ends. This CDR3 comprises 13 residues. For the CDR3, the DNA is TGCGCCAGCAGCTTGACAGGGAACTACGAGCAGTACTTC. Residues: CASSLTGNYEQYF.

The CDR3 bases are TGTGCCAGCAGCTTGGCAGGATGGAATCAGCCCCAGCATTTT. Residues: CASSLAGWNQPQHF. This chain joins TRBV7-2 and TRBJ1-5; D is ambiguous. V shed 3 bases and J shed 4 bases, with 10 bases lying between them. The CDR3 is 14 amino acids. Per the germline V gene, CDR1 is SGHTA and CDR2 is FQGNSA.

In DNA form, the CDR3 reads TGTGCCAGCAGCTTAATAAGCGAACGAAATGAGCAGTTCTTC. This gives the protein CASSLISERNEQFF. The J gene is TRBJ2-1, the V gene TRBV7-8; D unresolved. The germline CDR1 and CDR2 sequences are SGHVS and FQNEAQ. V lost 2 bases and J lost 7, with 12 bases in between. The CDR3 consists of 14 residues.

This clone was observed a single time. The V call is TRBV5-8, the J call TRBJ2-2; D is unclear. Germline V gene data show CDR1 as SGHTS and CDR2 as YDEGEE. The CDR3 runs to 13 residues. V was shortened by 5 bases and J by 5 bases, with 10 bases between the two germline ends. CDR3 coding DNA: TGTGCCAGCAGGCCTTACAGTACCGGGGAGCTGTTTTTT. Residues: CASRPYSTGELFF.

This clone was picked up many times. The CDR3 sequence: CASSLAGQGDETQYF. CDR3 DNA: TGTGCCAGCAGCTTAGCCGGACAGGGAGATGAGACCCAGTACTTC. The rearrangement joins TRBV7-8 to TRBJ2-5; TRBD1 agrees at 8 bases. The germline V gene has CDR1 SGHVS and CDR2 FQNEAQ. V lost 0 bases and J lost 5; bases outside the gene matches: 5. This CDR3 contains 15 residues.

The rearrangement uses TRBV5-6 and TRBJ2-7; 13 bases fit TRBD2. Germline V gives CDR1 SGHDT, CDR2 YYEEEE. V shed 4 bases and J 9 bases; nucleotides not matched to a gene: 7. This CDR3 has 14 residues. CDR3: CASSHGLAGEPQYF. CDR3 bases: TGTGCCAGCAGCCATGGACTAGCGGGAGAGCCGCAGTACTTC.

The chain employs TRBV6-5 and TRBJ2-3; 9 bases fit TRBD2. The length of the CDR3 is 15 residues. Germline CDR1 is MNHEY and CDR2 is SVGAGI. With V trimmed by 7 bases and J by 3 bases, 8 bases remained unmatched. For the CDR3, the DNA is TGTGCCAGCAACCGAGGAGGACTAGCGACAGATACGCAGTATTTT. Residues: CASNRGGLATDTQYF.

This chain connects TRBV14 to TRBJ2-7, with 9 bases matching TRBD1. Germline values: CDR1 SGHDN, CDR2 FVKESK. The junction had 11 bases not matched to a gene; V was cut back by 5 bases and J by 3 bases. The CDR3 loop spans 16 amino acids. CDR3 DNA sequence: TGTGCCAGCAGCAGAACCGGGACAGGGAAAGTCTACGAGCAGTACTTC. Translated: CASSRTGTGKVYEQYF.

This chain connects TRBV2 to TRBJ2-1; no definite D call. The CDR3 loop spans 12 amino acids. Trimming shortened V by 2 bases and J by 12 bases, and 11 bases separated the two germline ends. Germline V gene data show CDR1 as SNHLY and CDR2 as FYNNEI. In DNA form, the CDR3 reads TGTGCCAGCAGTGAAACGGATTATGGGCAGTTCTTC. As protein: CASSETDYGQFF.

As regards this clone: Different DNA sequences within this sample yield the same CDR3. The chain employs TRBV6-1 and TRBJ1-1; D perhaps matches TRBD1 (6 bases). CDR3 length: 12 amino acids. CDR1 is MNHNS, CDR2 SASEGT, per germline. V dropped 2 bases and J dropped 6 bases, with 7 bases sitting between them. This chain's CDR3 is CASSERGAEAFF. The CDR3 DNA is TGTGCCAGCAGTGAAAGGGGGGCTGAAGCTTTCTTT.

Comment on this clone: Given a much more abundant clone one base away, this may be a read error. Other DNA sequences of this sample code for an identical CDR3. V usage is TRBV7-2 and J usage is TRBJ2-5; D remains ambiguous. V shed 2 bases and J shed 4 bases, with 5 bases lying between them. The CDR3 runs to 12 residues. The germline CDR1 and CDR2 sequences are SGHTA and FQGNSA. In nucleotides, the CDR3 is TGTGCCAGCAGCTTAAACAGAGAGACCCAGTACTTC. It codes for CASSLNRETQYF.

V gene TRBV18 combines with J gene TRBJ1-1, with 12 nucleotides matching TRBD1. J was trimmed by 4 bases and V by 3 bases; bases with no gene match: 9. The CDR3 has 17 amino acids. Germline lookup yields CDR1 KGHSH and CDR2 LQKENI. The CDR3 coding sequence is TGTGCCAGCTCACCCATTCTAGGGACAGGGGGCCGCACTGAAGCTTTCTTT. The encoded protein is CASSPILGTGGRTEAFF.

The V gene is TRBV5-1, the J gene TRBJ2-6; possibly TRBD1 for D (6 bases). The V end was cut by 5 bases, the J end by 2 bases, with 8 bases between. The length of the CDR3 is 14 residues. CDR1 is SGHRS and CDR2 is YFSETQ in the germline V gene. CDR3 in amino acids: CASRSGAGANVLTF. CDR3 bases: TGCGCCAGCAGGTCAGGGGCTGGGGCCAACGTCCTGACTTTC.

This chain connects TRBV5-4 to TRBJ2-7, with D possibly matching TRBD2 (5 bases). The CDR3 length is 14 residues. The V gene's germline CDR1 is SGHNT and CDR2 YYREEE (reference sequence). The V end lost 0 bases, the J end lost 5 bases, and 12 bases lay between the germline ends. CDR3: CASSLASGLDEQYF. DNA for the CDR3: TGTGCCAGCAGCTTGGCATCGGGGTTAGACGAGCAGTACTTC.

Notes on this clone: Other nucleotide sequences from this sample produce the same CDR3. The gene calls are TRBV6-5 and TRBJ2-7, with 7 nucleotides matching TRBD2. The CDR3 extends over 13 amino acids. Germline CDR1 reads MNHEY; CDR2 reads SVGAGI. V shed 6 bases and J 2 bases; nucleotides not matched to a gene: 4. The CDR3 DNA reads TGTGCCAGCAGGCCCGGGGGGACCTACGAGCAGTACTTC. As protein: CASRPGGTYEQYF.

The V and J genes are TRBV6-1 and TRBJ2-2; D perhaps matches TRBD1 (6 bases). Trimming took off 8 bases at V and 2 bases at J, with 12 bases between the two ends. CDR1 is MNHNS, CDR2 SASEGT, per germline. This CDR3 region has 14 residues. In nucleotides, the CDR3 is TGTGCCAGCCTTAGGGGGACAAACACCGGGGAGCTGTTTTTT. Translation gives CASLRGTNTGELFF.

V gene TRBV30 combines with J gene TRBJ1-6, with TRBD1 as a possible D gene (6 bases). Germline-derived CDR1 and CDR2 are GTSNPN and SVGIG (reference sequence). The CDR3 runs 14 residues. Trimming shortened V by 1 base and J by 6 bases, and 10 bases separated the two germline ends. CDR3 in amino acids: CAWSATGTNSPLHF. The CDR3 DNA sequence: TGTGCCTGGAGTGCGACAGGTACTAATTCACCCCTCCACTTT.